The rows below give T cell receptor beta chains drawn from one sample of a study of blood T cells in healthy people across ages. Via MiXCR, TCRdb re-called the 5' RACE reads, giving one row per CDR3 protein. In the table there are some 1,500,000 distinct CDR3 sequences, approximately 42% of which are singletons. Material for sequencing was blood. The receptors here all came from a woman aged 18-35 years in good health. The CDR3 runs from the conserved cysteine through the conserved F or W. A D gene is named only where the DNA matches it firmly. The size of a clone is reported for some rows only, either as once, few or many, or as a class for expanded clones.

clone size	V gene	D gene	J gene	CDR3 protein	CDR3 DNA
-	TRBV7-8	-	TRBJ1-2	CASSFPGARGYGYTF	TGTGCCAGCAGCTTCCCAGGAGCGCGCGGCTATGGCTACACCTTC
-	TRBV4-3	-	TRBJ2-7	CASSQSSGRAGEQYF	TGCGCCAGCAGCCAATCCAGTGGCAGGGCGGGTGAGCAGTACTTC
-	TRBV12-3/TRBV12-4	TRBD2	TRBJ2-7	CASTRLAGDYEQYF	TGTGCCAGCACGCGACTAGCGGGGGACTACGAGCAGTACTTC
-	TRBV28	TRBD1	TRBJ1-1	CASSWPRDRGSWNTEAFF	TGTGCCAGCAGTTGGCCGAGGGACAGGGGTTCTTGGAACACTGAAGCTTTCTTT
few	TRBV27	TRBD2	TRBJ2-3	CASSLGVSGIDTQYF	TGTGCCAGCAGTTTAGGCGTTAGCGGGATAGATACGCAGTATTTT
-	TRBV30	-	TRBJ1-3	CAWSAWARNTIYF	TGTGCCTGGAGTGCCTGGGCTAGGAACACCATATATTTT
few	TRBV30	-	TRBJ2-7	CAWSPGSGDYEQYF	TGTGCCTGGAGCCCGGGATCAGGGGACTACGAGCAGTACTTC
-	TRBV9	-	TRBJ1-2	CASSVARGGPYGYTF	TGTGCCAGCAGCGTCGCGCGGGGGGGCCCCTATGGCTACACCTTC
few	TRBV7-9	TRBD1	TRBJ2-7	CASSYYRGHLYEQYF	TGTGCCAGCAGCTACTACAGGGGACATCTATACGAGCAGTACTTC
-	TRBV3-1	TRBD2	TRBJ2-1	CASSRSGGLLGNEQFF	TGTGCCAGCAGCCGCAGCGGGGGGTTATTGGGTAATGAGCAGTTCTTC
-	TRBV20-1	TRBD2	TRBJ2-1	CSARGSGNEQFF	TGCAGTGCTAGAGGTAGCGGGAATGAGCAGTTCTTC
-	TRBV18	-	TRBJ1-1	CASSPQREEAFF	TGTGCCAGCTCACCACAAAGGGAGGAAGCTTTCTTT
-	TRBV5-1	-	TRBJ2-1	CASSFYNRNEQFF	TGCGCCAGCAGCTTTTACAATCGCAATGAGCAGTTCTTC
-	TRBV7-2	-	TRBJ2-2	CASSSILNKANTGELFF	TGTGCCAGCAGCTCGATACTAAATAAGGCTAACACCGGGGAGCTGTTTTTT
few	TRBV7-9	TRBD2	TRBJ2-7	CASSPGLAGAYNEQYF	TGTGCCAGCAGCCCCGGACTAGCGGGCGCTTACAATGAGCAGTACTTC
-	TRBV7-2	-	TRBJ2-3	CASSFRGSGRTDTQYF	TGTGCCAGCAGCTTCCGGGGTAGCGGACGCACAGATACGCAGTATTTT
-	TRBV9	TRBD1	TRBJ2-3	CASSVSGGQGDTDTQYF	TGTGCCAGCAGCGTCTCTGGTGGGCAGGGGGACACAGATACGCAGTATTTT
-	TRBV29-1	-	TRBJ1-1	CSVEVGRMNTEAFF	TGCAGCGTTGAAGTCGGCCGCATGAACACTGAAGCTTTCTTT
-	TRBV5-1	TRBD1	TRBJ2-7	CASSLETGQGNNEQYF	TGCGCCAGCAGCTTGGAAACAGGACAGGGGAATAACGAGCAGTACTTC
-	TRBV12-3/TRBV12-4	-	TRBJ1-5	CASRSSGTKNQPQHF	TGTGCCAGCAGGTCAAGTGGGACGAAGAATCAGCCCCAGCATTTT
-	TRBV9	TRBD1	TRBJ2-3	CASSGNRGTDTQYF	TGTGCCAGCAGCGGAAACAGGGGAACAGATACGCAGTATTTT
-	TRBV12-3/TRBV12-4	TRBD1	TRBJ2-1	CTSSLYRGQGNEQFF	TGTACCAGCAGTTTGTACAGGGGGCAAGGGAATGAGCAGTTCTTC
-	TRBV5-1	TRBD2	TRBJ2-7	CASSKLAGGPYEQYF	TGCGCCAGCAGCAAGCTAGCGGGGGGTCCCTACGAGCAGTACTTC
-	TRBV15	-	TRBJ1-2	CATSRDFGVNYGYTF	TGTGCCACCAGCAGAGATTTTGGCGTCAACTATGGCTACACCTTC
-	TRBV27	-	TRBJ1-2	CASSNHHLGQTNYGYTF	TGTGCCAGCAGTAACCACCACCTCGGACAGACTAACTATGGCTACACCTTC
-	TRBV30	TRBD2	TRBJ2-7	CAWSRLAIYEQYF	TGTGCCTGGAGTAGACTAGCGATCTACGAGCAGTACTTC
few	TRBV6-4	TRBD2	TRBJ2-3	CASSVEAGGADTQYF	TGTGCCAGCAGTGTGGAAGCGGGGGGGGCGGATACGCAGTATTTT
-	TRBV4-3	-	TRBJ1-5	CASSQGAIGGGDQPQHF	TGCGCCAGCAGCCAAGGGGCAATCGGAGGAGGGGATCAGCCCCAGCATTTT
few	TRBV18	-	TRBJ2-3	CASSPPGVNTQYF	TGTGCCAGCTCACCACCAGGGGTGAATACGCAGTATTTT
-	TRBV28	-	TRBJ1-2	CASSERDPTVGYGYTF	TGTGCCAGCAGTGAGAGGGACCCGACGGTTGGCTATGGCTACACCTTC
-	TRBV5-5	-	TRBJ1-1	CASSQTGLGNTEAFF	TGTGCCAGCAGCCAGACAGGCCTCGGGAACACTGAAGCTTTCTTT
-	TRBV4-1	-	TRBJ2-1	CASSYIGETQFF	TGCGCCAGCAGCTACATAGGGGAGACCCAGTTCTTC
-	TRBV10-2	-	TRBJ2-1	CASSEFGGTYEQFF	TGCGCCAGCAGTGAGTTCGGAGGAACCTACGAGCAGTTCTTC
-	TRBV4-3	-	TRBJ2-1	CASSQGAGQPEYEQFF	TGCGCCAGCAGCCAAGGGGCCGGCCAGCCCGAATATGAGCAGTTCTTC
-	TRBV6-1	TRBD1	TRBJ2-4	CASSPQDRDIQYF	TGTGCCAGCAGCCCTCAGGACAGGGACATTCAGTACTTC
-	TRBV5-8	TRBD1	TRBJ2-2	CASSLEGQFTGELFF	TGTGCCAGCAGCTTGGAGGGACAGTTCACCGGGGAGCTGTTTTTT
-	TRBV7-2	TRBD1	TRBJ1-4	CASSSPGTGGWEKLFF	TGTGCCAGCAGCTCCCCAGGGACAGGGGGGTGGGAAAAACTGTTTTTT
-	TRBV27	TRBD2	TRBJ2-5	CASGIAGDVETQYF	TGTGCCAGTGGAATAGCGGGAGATGTGGAGACCCAGTACTTC
-	TRBV5-1	-	TRBJ2-7	CASSLGGAPSYEQYF	TGCGCCAGCAGCTTGGGCGGGGCGCCCTCATACGAGCAGTACTTC
-	TRBV20-1	TRBD2	TRBJ2-3	CSARDPGLGGGHTQYF	TGCAGTGCTAGAGACCCGGGACTAGGGGGAGGTCACACGCAGTATTTT